The next 31 T cell receptor beta chains were all read from a single sample in a study of blood T cell repertoires in COVID-19. Generated by immunoSEQ multiplex PCR, the TCRdb table keeps only in-frame clones and is missing some. The sample includes around 46,000 clones, roughly 84% seen only once; the top ten take around 14%. The material sequenced was peripheral blood. The receptor set was obtained from a human donor in a cohort sampled during active COVID-19.

This rearrangement joins TRBV29-1 to TRBJ1-2; 8 bases map to TRBD1. The V gene end was trimmed by 6 bases and the J gene end by 3 bases; junction bases not matched to a gene: 12. There are 15 residues in the CDR3. The germline CDR1 and CDR2 sequences are SQVTM and ANQGSEA. The CDR3: CSVESTGTGHYGYTF. CDR3 DNA: TGCAGCGTCGAATCCACCGGGACAGGACACTATGGCTACACCTTC.

The chain combines TRBV5-4 with TRBJ1-2, with a possible D match to TRBD1 (6 bases). Germline assignment: CDR1 SGHNT and CDR2 YYREEE (reference sequence). The CDR3 is 12 amino acids. V dropped 4 bases and J dropped 8 bases, with 12 bases sitting between them. The CDR3 DNA reads TGTGCCAGCAGCGTTACAGGGAGAGGCTACACCTTC. Protein product: CASSVTGRGYTF.

The J gene is TRBJ2-1, the V gene TRBV30; the D gene is possibly TRBD2 (6 bases). V was trimmed by 5 bases and J by 6 bases, leaving 14 bases between them. CDR3 length equals 13 residues. CDR1 is GTSNPN, CDR2 SVGIG, per germline (reference sequence). The DNA of the CDR3 is TGTGCCTGGTCGCGGGGAGGAACCAATGAGCAGTTCTTC. Translating gives CAWSRGGTNEQFF.

This chain uses TRBV29-1 with TRBJ2-6; D call uncertain. The V end was cut by 5 bases, the J end by 4 bases, with 6 bases between. The germline CDR1 and CDR2 sequences are SQVTM and ANQGSEA. The CDR3 length is 12 residues. Here the CDR3 reads CSVLRGANVLTF. CDR3 coding DNA: TGCAGCGTTTTGAGGGGGGCCAACGTCCTGACTTTC.

This sequence joins TRBV7-9 and TRBJ2-5; 8 nucleotides match TRBD1. This CDR3 has 15 amino acids. Germline V CDR1 and CDR2: SEHNR, FQNEAQ (reference sequence). V lost 5 bases, J lost 4 bases, and 9 bases stayed unmatched. CDR3 DNA sequence: TGTGCCAGCAGCCACCCCGGACAGGGAACAGAGACCCAGTACTTC. Amino acids: CASSHPGQGTETQYF.

This clone was observed many times. The chain carries TRBV11-1 and TRBJ2-1; TRBD1 agrees at 7 bases. With V trimmed by 5 bases and J by 3 bases, 4 bases remained unmatched. In germline, CDR1 is SGHAT, CDR2 FQDESV (reference sequence). The CDR3 is made up of 14 amino acids. CDR3 DNA: TGTGCCAGCAGCCGAGGACAGGACTACAATGAGCAGTTCTTC. Its translation: CASSRGQDYNEQFF.

CDR3 sequence: CASSLPNAVRGSPLHF. CDR3 bases: TGTGCCAGCAGCTTGCCCAATGCGGTGCGGGGTTCACCCCTCCACTTT. The rearrangement uses TRBV5-6 and TRBJ1-6; D is uncertain. The CDR3 sequence is 16 residues long. Germline V gives CDR1 SGHDT, CDR2 YYEEEE. The V gene lost 1 base and the J gene lost 9 bases, with 17 bases spanning the gap.

This clone was observed a handful of times. The chain couples TRBV5-1 to TRBJ2-2, with 11 positions matching TRBD2. This CDR3 contains 17 residues. Germline V gene data show CDR1 as SGHRS and CDR2 as YFSETQ. J was trimmed by 0 bases and V by 2 bases; bases with no gene match: 3. CDR3 sequence reads: CASSLTSGSANTGELFF. CDR3 in DNA: TGCGCCAGCAGCTTAACTAGCGGGAGCGCGAACACCGGGGAGCTGTTTTTT.

The chain combines TRBV30 with TRBJ2-7; tentative D call: TRBD1 (5 bases). CDR1 is GTSNPN and CDR2 is SVGIG in the germline V gene (reference sequence). CDR3 length: 15 amino acids. V gave up 0 bases and J gave up 1 base, with 13 bases separating them. CDR3 sequence reads: CAWSVTGARSYEQYF. CDR3 bases: TGTGCCTGGAGTGTAACTGGGGCGAGGTCCTACGAGCAGTACTTC. Using reference TRBV30 and TRBJ2-7 for the parts outside the CDR3, the full variable domain is SQTIHQWPATLVQPVGSPLSLECTVEGTSNPNLYWYRQAAGRGLQLLFYSVGIGQISSEVPQNLSASRPQDRQFILSSKKLLLSDSGFYLCAWSVTGARSYEQYFGPGTRLTVT.

This sequence joins TRBV5-1 and TRBJ1-4; no clear D. This CDR3 comprises 15 residues. The V and J ends lost 0 bases and 3 bases respectively, with 9 bases between them. The germline gives CDR1 SGHRS, CDR2 YFSETQ. The CDR3 coding sequence is TGCGCCAGCAGCTTGGTGCCAGTTCCTAATGAAAAACTGTTTTTT. Amino acids: CASSLVPVPNEKLFF.

The rearrangement links TRBV5-1 to TRBJ1-1; the D gene is possibly TRBD1 (5 bases). The length of the CDR3 is 12 residues. Trimming left V 3 bases short and J 5 bases short, with 8 bases between. Germline CDR1 SGHRS, CDR2 YFSETQ. This chain's CDR3 is CASSSGGTEAFF. The CDR3 coding sequence is TGCGCCAGCAGCTCTGGGGGGACTGAAGCTTTCTTT. Full variable domain (rest looked up from reference TRBV5-1 and TRBJ1-1): KAGVTQTPRYLIKTRGQQVTLSCSPISGHRSVSWYQQTPGQGLQFLFEYFSETQRNKGNFPGRFSGRQFSNSRSEMNVSTLELGDSALYLCASSSGGTEAFFGQGTRLTVV.

This clone was seen a few times. The chain is built from TRBV5-1 and TRBJ2-7, with unresolved D. Trimming stripped 4 bases from V and 2 bases from J, with 13 bases between. CDR1 is SGHRS, CDR2 YFSETQ, per germline. The CDR3 has 14 residues. CDR3 in amino acids: CASSPAAQTYEQYF. The CDR3 region has the DNA TGCGCCAGCAGCCCGGCGGCCCAAACCTACGAGCAGTACTTC.

This chain links TRBV28 with TRBJ2-1, with a possible D match to TRBD1 (6 bases). The CDR3 runs 15 residues. Germline CDR1 reads MDHEN; CDR2 reads SYDVKM. V was pared by 3 bases and J by 7 bases, with 16 bases between. Here the CDR3 reads CASSFRGQKWNEQFF. The CDR3 DNA reads as TGTGCCAGCAGTTTCCGGGGACAAAAGTGGAATGAGCAGTTCTTC.

The chain carries TRBV2 and TRBJ2-7; D might be TRBD2 (5 bases). Trimming pared 9 bases from V and 1 base from J, leaving 16 bases between. Germline values: CDR1 SNHLY, CDR2 FYNNEI. The CDR3 is 14 amino acids. The CDR3 loop reads CASKTTGSSYEQYF. The CDR3 DNA reads as TGTGCCAGTAAAACGACGGGATCGTCCTACGAGCAGTACTTC.

A few counts support this clone. V gene TRBV5-4 combines with J gene TRBJ1-2; D may be TRBD1 (5 bases). This CDR3 is built from 14 residues. Trimming shortened V by 2 bases and J by 5 bases, and 13 bases separated the two germline ends. Germline assignment: CDR1 SGHNT and CDR2 YYREEE (reference sequence). The CDR3 region is CASSFSEKGYGYTF. CDR3 coding DNA: TGTGCCAGCAGCTTTTCGGAAAAGGGGTATGGCTACACCTTC.

The chain has TRBV2 and TRBJ2-1; D may be TRBD2 (5 bases). V lost 6 bases, J lost 10 bases, and 10 bases lay in between. This CDR3 has 11 residues. CDR1 is SNHLY, CDR2 FYNNEI, per germline. The CDR3 here is CASRKEEEQFF. The CDR3 coding sequence is TGTGCCAGCAGGAAGGAGGAAGAGCAGTTCTTC. The full variable domain, in which reference TRBV2 and TRBJ2-1 provide the parts outside the CDR3, is EPEVTQTPSHQVTQMGQEVILRCVPISNHLYFYWYRQILGQKVEFLVSFYNNEISEKSEIFDDQFSVERPDGSNFTLKIRSTKLEDSAMYFCASRKEEEQFFGPGTRLTVL.

The genes are TRBV14 and TRBJ1-4; perhaps TRBD1 as D (5 bases). V lost 1 base to trimming and J lost 4 bases, with 16 bases between them. The germline V gene encodes CDR1 SGHDN and CDR2 FVKESK. The CDR3 consists of 17 residues. CDR3 DNA sequence: TGTGCCAGCAGCCAAGTTAGTCAGACAGCCCTTAATGAAAAACTGTTTTTT. Amino acids: CASSQVSQTALNEKLFF. The variable domain in full, with the rest retrieved from reference TRBV14 and TRBJ1-4, is EAGVTQFPSHSVIEKGQTVTLRCDPISGHDNLYWYRRVMGKEIKFLLHFVKESKQDESGMPNNRFLAERTGGTYSTLKVQPAELEDSGVYFCASSQVSQTALNEKLFFGSGTQLSVL.

The rearrangement links TRBV27 to TRBJ1-1; 10 bases match TRBD1. The length of the CDR3 is 15 residues. V lost 5 bases and J lost 5; bases outside the gene matches: 8. Germline V gene sequence: CDR1 MNHEY, CDR2 SMNVEV (reference sequence). The CDR3 sequence is CASSEDRGSNTEAFF. The CDR3 DNA sequence: TGTGCCAGCAGTGAGGACAGGGGGTCGAATACTGAAGCTTTCTTT.

This rearrangement joins TRBV7-2 to TRBJ1-4, with 11 bases that match TRBD1. The CDR3 loop spans 18 amino acids. CDR1 SGHTA and CDR2 FQGNSA come from the germline V gene. The V and J ends lost 5 bases and 7 bases, in that order; junction bases with no gene match: 15. The CDR3 region is CASSPIPGTGGSGEKLFF. The CDR3, as DNA: TGTGCCAGCAGCCCGATTCCCGGGACAGGGGGTAGTGGTGAAAAACTGTTTTTT.

This rearrangement joins TRBV12-3 or TRBV12-4 to TRBJ1-2; perhaps TRBD1 as D (6 bases). The CDR3 consists of 13 residues. Trimming took 4 bases from V and 3 from J, leaving 9 bases between them. This chain's CDR3 is CASSYRDDYGYTF. DNA of the CDR3: TGTGCCAGCAGTTACAGGGACGACTATGGCTACACCTTC.

The chain joins TRBV5-8 to TRBJ2-3; TRBD2 matches 7 bases. The CDR3 runs to 13 residues. Germline V lookup: CDR1 SGHTS, CDR2 YDEGEE. V gave up 0 bases and J gave up 6 bases; unmatched junction bases: 1. The CDR3 DNA follows: TGTGCCAGCAGCTTGGTGGGGGGGGATACGCAGTATTTT. It specifies CASSLVGGDTQYF. Combining the CDR3 with reference TRBV5-8 and TRBJ2-3 gives the whole variable domain EAGVTQSPTHLIKTRGQQATLRCSPISGHTSVYWYQQALGLGLQFLLWYDEGEERNRGNFPPRFSGRQFPNYSSELNVNALELEDSALYLCASSLVGGDTQYFGPGTRLTVL.

The rearrangement joins TRBV11-2 to TRBJ2-2; TRBD2 matches 8 bases. This CDR3 is built from 14 residues. CDR1 and CDR2 (germline): SGHAT, FQNNGV. Trimming took 3 bases from V and 5 from J; bases not matched to a gene: 2. The CDR3 sequence is CASSFAGGTGELFF. The CDR3 coding sequence is TGTGCCAGCAGCTTTGCGGGGGGTACCGGGGAGCTGTTTTTT.

The V gene is TRBV20-1, the J gene TRBJ2-7; TRBD1 might be the D (8 bases). CDR3 length equals 11 residues. CDR1 is DFQATT, CDR2 SNEGSKA, per germline (reference sequence). The V end was cut by 8 bases, the J end by 6 bases, with 14 bases between. The CDR3 protein is CSHRGGSEQYF. In DNA form, the CDR3 reads TGCAGTCACAGGGGGGGGAGCGAGCAGTACTTC.

The gene calls are TRBV29-1 and TRBJ1-2; D call uncertain. V lost 5 bases to trimming and J lost 6 bases, with 10 bases between them. The CDR3 contains 11 residues. CDR1 and CDR2 from the germline V gene are SQVTM and ANQGSEA. The CDR3 spells CSVKGSDGYTF. The CDR3 DNA sequence: TGCAGCGTTAAAGGTTCAGATGGCTACACCTTC.

The chain combines TRBV25-1 with TRBJ2-1; 7 nucleotides line up with TRBD1. Germline CDR1 is MGHDK and CDR2 is SYGVNS. Trimming took 4 bases from V and 4 from J; bases not matched to a gene: 4. The CDR3 is made up of 14 amino acids. CDR3 protein: CASSGRDRYNEQFF. The CDR3 DNA reads as TGTGCCAGCAGTGGCCGGGACAGATACAATGAGCAGTTCTTC.

This sequence joins TRBV5-6 and TRBJ1-6; no clear D. The V end lost 4 bases, the J end lost 7 bases, and 9 bases lay between the germline ends. CDR3 length: 13 residues. Germline V CDR1 and CDR2: SGHDT, YYEEEE. DNA of the CDR3: TGTGCCAGCAGCACCTGGGCGAATTCACCCCTCCACTTT. It encodes CASSTWANSPLHF.

The rearrangement uses TRBV12-1 and TRBJ2-7; TRBD2, the table's D call, was not compared with the DNA. TRBV12-1 is an annotated pseudogene. The CDR3 is made up of 17 amino acids. DNA of the CDR3: TGTGCCAGCAGCCCTTGGGTGTCACTAAGGAGCTCCTACGAGCAGTACTTC. Translated, it gives CASSPWVSLRSSYEQYF.

The gene calls are TRBV10-3 and TRBJ1-6, with TRBD1 identical over 8 bases. V gave up 3 bases and J gave up 0 bases; unmatched junction bases: 7. CDR3 length: 18 amino acids. Germline V gene data show CDR1 as ENHRY and CDR2 as SYGVKD. The CDR3: CAISDPRQGASYNSPLHF. CDR3 nucleotides: TGTGCCATCAGTGACCCTAGGCAGGGGGCCTCCTATAATTCACCCCTCCACTTT.

The chain links TRBV7-2 to TRBJ2-3, with 10 bases identical to TRBD2. This CDR3 is 17 amino acids long. The trim removed 5 bases at V and 4 bases at J, leaving 12 bases unmatched. Germline V gene lookup returns CDR1 SGHTA and CDR2 FQGNSA. The CDR3 DNA sequence: TGTGCCAGCAGCACAGTAGCGGGAGGACGGCATGCAGATACGCAGTATTTT. This gives the protein CASSTVAGGRHADTQYF.

This chain joins TRBV19 and TRBJ1-2; D not resolved. Trimming took 6 bases from V and 4 from J, leaving 15 bases between them. Per the germline V gene, CDR1 is LNHDA and CDR2 is SQIVND (reference sequence). This CDR3 is 14 amino acids long. CDR3: CASRSGTVGYGYTF. The CDR3 DNA is TGTGCCAGTAGATCCGGAACAGTCGGCTATGGCTACACCTTC.

This chain connects TRBV19 to TRBJ2-1; 7 positions agree with TRBD1. Germline V gene lookup returns CDR1 LNHDA and CDR2 SQIVND (reference sequence). The CDR3 loop spans 17 amino acids. The junction had 16 bases not matched to a gene; V was cut back by 2 bases and J by 9 bases. CDR3 bases: TGTGCCAGTAGTATATCATACCGCCCGACAGGGAAGGGTGAGCAGTTCTTC. Its protein product is CASSISYRPTGKGEQFF.